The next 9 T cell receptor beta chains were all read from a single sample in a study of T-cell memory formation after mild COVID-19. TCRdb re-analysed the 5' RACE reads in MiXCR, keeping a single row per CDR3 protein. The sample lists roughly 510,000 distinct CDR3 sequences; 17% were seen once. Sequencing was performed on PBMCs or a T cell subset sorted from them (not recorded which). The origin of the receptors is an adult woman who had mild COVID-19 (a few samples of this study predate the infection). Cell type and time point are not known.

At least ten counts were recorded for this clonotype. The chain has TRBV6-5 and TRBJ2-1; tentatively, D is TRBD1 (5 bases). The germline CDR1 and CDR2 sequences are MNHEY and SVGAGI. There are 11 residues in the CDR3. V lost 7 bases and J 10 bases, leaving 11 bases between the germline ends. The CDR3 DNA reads TGTGCCAGCATGGTTTCAGGGGAGCAGTTCTTC. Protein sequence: CASMVSGEQFF.

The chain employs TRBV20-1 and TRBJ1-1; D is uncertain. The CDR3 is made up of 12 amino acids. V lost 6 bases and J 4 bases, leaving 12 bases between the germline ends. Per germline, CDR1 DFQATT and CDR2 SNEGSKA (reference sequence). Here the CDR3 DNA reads TGCAGTGCCAAGCCTTGGGGCACTGAAGCTTTCTTT. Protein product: CSAKPWGTEAFF.

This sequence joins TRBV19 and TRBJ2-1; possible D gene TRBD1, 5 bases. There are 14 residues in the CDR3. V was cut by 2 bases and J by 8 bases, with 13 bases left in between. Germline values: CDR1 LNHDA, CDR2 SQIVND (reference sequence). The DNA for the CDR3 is TGTGCCAGTAGTATAATCAGGGTCTCGGATGAGCAGTTCTTC. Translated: CASSIIRVSDEQFF.

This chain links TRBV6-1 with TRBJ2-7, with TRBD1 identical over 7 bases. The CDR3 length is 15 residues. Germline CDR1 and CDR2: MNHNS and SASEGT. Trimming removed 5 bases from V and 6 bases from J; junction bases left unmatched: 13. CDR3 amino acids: CASSTDRAPVGEQYF. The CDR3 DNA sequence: TGTGCCAGCAGTACCGACAGGGCCCCAGTCGGCGAGCAGTACTTC.

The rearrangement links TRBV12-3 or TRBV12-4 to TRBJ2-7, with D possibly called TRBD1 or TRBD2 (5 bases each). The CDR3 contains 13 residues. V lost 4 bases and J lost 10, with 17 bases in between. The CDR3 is CASSYPHSGAQYF. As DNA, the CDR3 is TGTGCCAGCAGTTACCCACATTCCGGGGCCCAGTACTTC.

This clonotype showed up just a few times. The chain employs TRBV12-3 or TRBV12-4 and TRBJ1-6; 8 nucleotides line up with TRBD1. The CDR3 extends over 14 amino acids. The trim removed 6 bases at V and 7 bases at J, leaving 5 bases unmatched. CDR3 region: CASRVGQENSPLHF. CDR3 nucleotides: TGTGCCAGCAGGGTGGGACAGGAGAATTCACCCCTCCACTTT.

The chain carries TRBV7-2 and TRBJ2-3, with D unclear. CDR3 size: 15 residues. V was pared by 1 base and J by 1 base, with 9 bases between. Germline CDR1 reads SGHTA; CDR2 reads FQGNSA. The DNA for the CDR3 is TGTGCCAGCAGCTTAGGACCCGAGGGCACAGATACGCAGTATTTT. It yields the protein CASSLGPEGTDTQYF. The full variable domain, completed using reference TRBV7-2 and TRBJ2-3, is GAGVSQSPSNKVTEKGKDVELRCDPISGHTALYWYRQSLGQGLEFLIYFQGNSAPDKSGLPSDRFSAERTGGSVSTLTIQRTQQEDSAVYLCASSLGPEGTDTQYFGPGTRLTVL.

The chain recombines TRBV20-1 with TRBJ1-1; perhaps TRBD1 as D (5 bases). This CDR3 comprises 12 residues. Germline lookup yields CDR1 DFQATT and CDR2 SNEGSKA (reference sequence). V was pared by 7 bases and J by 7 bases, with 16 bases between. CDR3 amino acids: CSVQVSGVEAFF. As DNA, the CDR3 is TGCAGTGTACAAGTATCGGGGGTTGAAGCTTTCTTT.

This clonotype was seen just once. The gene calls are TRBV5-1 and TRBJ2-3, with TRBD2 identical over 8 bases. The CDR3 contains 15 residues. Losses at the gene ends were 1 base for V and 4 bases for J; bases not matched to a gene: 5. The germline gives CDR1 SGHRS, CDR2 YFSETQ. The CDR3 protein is CASSLTGGPADTQYF. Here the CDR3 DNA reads TGCGCCAGCAGCTTGACGGGGGGGCCGGCAGATACGCAGTATTTT.